One and the same sample provided the 19 T cell receptor beta chains below, sequenced in a study of blood T cell repertoires in COVID-19. Clones were sequenced by immunoSEQ multiplex PCR, and TCRdb holds only the in-frame ones, with some missing. The repertoire holds around 400,000 clones, with approximately 90% as singletons. The source material was PBMCs or T cells enriched from blood (not recorded which). The receptors were sampled from a woman in her 40s who had been exposed to COVID-19.

The chain is built from TRBV7-9 and TRBJ2-1; maybe TRBD1 (6 bases). Trimming shortened V by 1 base and J by 5 bases, and 15 bases separated the two germline ends. Germline assignment: CDR1 SEHNR and CDR2 FQNEAQ (reference sequence). CDR3 size: 16 residues. CDR3 bases: TGTGCCAGCAGCTTAGAAGGGGGTAGAGGTAACAATGAGCAGTTCTTC. This encodes CASSLEGGRGNNEQFF.

The rearrangement joins TRBV6-5 to TRBJ2-5, with D unclear. Trimming took off 4 bases at V and 7 bases at J, with 7 bases between the two ends. Germline V lookup: CDR1 MNHEY, CDR2 SVGAGI. This CDR3 has 11 amino acids. CDR3 residues: CASSSSRTQYF. In DNA, the CDR3 is TGTGCCAGCAGTTCTTCCAGGACCCAGTACTTC.

This sequence joins TRBV5-4 and TRBJ1-2; D unclear. Germline V CDR1 and CDR2: SGHNT, YYREEE (reference sequence). Trimming removed 2 bases from V and 4 bases from J, with 21 bases in between. This CDR3 is 17 amino acids long. The CDR3 region is CASSLKLGGNRVYGYTF. Here the CDR3 DNA reads TGTGCCAGCAGCTTAAAGCTGGGCGGGAATCGGGTCTATGGCTACACCTTC.

The chain combines TRBV19 with TRBJ1-2; unclear D gene. Trimming removed 3 bases at V and 2 bases at J, with 10 bases between. Per the germline V gene, CDR1 is LNHDA and CDR2 is SQIVND (reference sequence). The CDR3 loop spans 14 amino acids. The CDR3 region is CASSMMIENYGYTF. The CDR3 bases are TGTGCCAGTAGTATGATGATTGAGAACTATGGCTACACCTTC.

The rearrangement links TRBV12-5 to TRBJ1-5; 7 nucleotides line up with TRBD1. The CDR3 runs 16 residues. Germline CDR1 reads LGHNT; CDR2 reads FRNRAP. The V and J ends lost 0 bases and 7 bases, in that order; junction bases with no gene match: 9. The CDR3 bases are TGTGCTAGTGGTTTGGTACAGGGGACAGCAGGACAGCCCCAGCATTTT. Amino acids: CASGLVQGTAGQPQHF. Using reference TRBV12-5 and TRBJ1-5 for the parts outside the CDR3, the full variable domain is DARVTQTPRHKVTEMGQEVTMRCQPILGHNTVFWYRQTMMQGLELLAYFRNRAPLDDSGMPKDRFSAEMPDATLATLKIQPSEPRDSAVYFCASGLVQGTAGQPQHFGDGTRLSIL.

The rearrangement joins TRBV12-3 or TRBV12-4 to TRBJ1-5, with a weak D call TRBD1 (5 bases). V gave up 6 bases and J gave up 6 bases, with 9 bases separating them. The CDR3 consists of 12 residues. In DNA form, the CDR3 reads TGTGCCAGCAGGGGCGGGGCTCAGCCCCAGCATTTT. This codes for CASRGGAQPQHF.

V and J are TRBV19 and TRBJ1-4, with D possibly being TRBD1 (6 bases). This CDR3 region has 16 residues. In germline, CDR1 is LNHDA, CDR2 SQIVND (reference sequence). Trimming left V 1 base short and J 4 bases short, with 13 bases between. The CDR3 sequence: CASSIGDRRFNEKLFF. The CDR3 coding sequence is TGTGCCAGTAGTATAGGCGACAGGAGGTTTAATGAAAAACTGTTTTTT.

V gene TRBV2 combines with J gene TRBJ2-3; 10 positions agree with TRBD2. CDR3 length: 15 amino acids. After removal of 7 bases from V and 2 bases from J, the junction contained 6 bases not matched to a gene. Germline lookup yields CDR1 SNHLY and CDR2 FYNNEI. In DNA, the CDR3 is TGTGCCAGCATTCTAGCGGGGGTAAACACAGATACGCAGTATTTT. This codes for CASILAGVNTDTQYF.

The V call is TRBV19, the J call TRBJ1-1; tentatively, D is TRBD1 (5 bases). Germline loops: CDR1 LNHDA, CDR2 SQIVND (reference sequence). Between the trimmed V and J ends, which lost 7 bases and 7 bases, there was a span of 19 bases. The CDR3 consists of 14 residues. The CDR3 coding sequence is TGTGCCAGTACCCCTGACAGCTGGAACCGTGAAGCTTTCTTT. Translation gives CASTPDSWNREAFF. The whole variable domain, remainder taken from reference TRBV19 and TRBJ1-1, is DGGITQSPKYLFRKEGQNVTLSCEQNLNHDAMYWYRQDPGQGLRLIYYSQIVNDFQKGDIAEGYSVSREKKESFPLTVTSAQKNPTAFYLCASTPDSWNREAFFGQGTRLTVV.

The rearrangement joins TRBV19 to TRBJ1-4; 7 bases are a match to TRBD1. This CDR3 contains 15 residues. Per germline, CDR1 LNHDA and CDR2 SQIVND (reference sequence). The junction had 8 bases not matched to a gene; V was cut back by 10 bases and J by 0 bases. The CDR3 DNA reads as TGTGCCACCTCTCCTGGACAGGCAACTAATGAAAAACTGTTTTTT. Protein: CATSPGQATNEKLFF.

The gene calls are TRBV6-2 or TRBV6-3 and TRBJ2-1; 11 bases agree with TRBD2. V trimming: 6 bases; J trimming: 5 bases; junction bases outside the gene matches: 6. Looked up from germline, CDR1 is MNHEY and CDR2 is SVGEGT. The CDR3 spans 15 residues. This CDR3 is CASSRLAGGDNEQFF. In DNA form, the CDR3 reads TGTGCCAGCAGCCGTCTAGCGGGAGGAGACAATGAGCAGTTCTTC.

This rearrangement joins TRBV3-1 (or the pseudogene TRBV3-2) to TRBJ1-2, with D tentatively TRBD1 (6 bases). The V and J ends lost 0 bases and 4 bases respectively, with 12 bases between them. Germline lookup yields CDR1 LGHDT and CDR2 YNNKEL (reference sequence). There are 15 residues in the CDR3. The CDR3 sequence: CASSQDSGGTYGYTF. The DNA of the CDR3 is TGTGCCAGCAGCCAAGATTCTGGGGGCACCTATGGCTACACCTTC.

This chain uses TRBV27 with TRBJ1-4; perhaps TRBD1 as D (5 bases). Germline CDR1 reads MNHEY; CDR2 reads SMNVEV (reference sequence). The germline V and J ends were trimmed by 3 bases and 7 bases, with 15 bases remaining between them. The CDR3 length is 15 residues. The CDR3 is CASSLGGQGVEKLFF. CDR3 DNA: TGTGCCAGCAGTTTGGGGGGTCAGGGTGTTGAAAAACTGTTTTTT.

The chain combines TRBV7-9 with TRBJ1-2; perhaps TRBD1 as D (5 bases). The CDR3 runs to 17 residues. The germline V gene encodes CDR1 SEHNR and CDR2 FQNEAQ (reference sequence). The V gene lost 7 bases and the J gene lost 1 base, with 22 bases spanning the gap. CDR3 sequence (DNA): TGTGCCAGCACCCCCATGGGGGGGGGTTCATTTAACTATGGCTACACCTTC. Amino acid sequence: CASTPMGGGSFNYGYTF.

The chain carries TRBV3-1 (or the pseudogene TRBV3-2) and TRBJ1-1, with D possibly matching TRBD1 (5 bases). Germline CDR1 reads LGHDT; CDR2 reads YNNKEL (reference sequence). Trimming shortened V by 0 bases and J by 10 bases, and 12 bases separated the two germline ends. The CDR3 is made up of 13 amino acids. The CDR3 DNA sequence: TGTGCCAGCAGCCAAGAATGGGGCGATAGAGCTTTCTTT. This encodes CASSQEWGDRAFF.

The V call is TRBV27, the J call TRBJ1-1, with TRBD1 identical over 9 bases. The CDR3 runs to 16 residues. The junction had 11 bases not matched to a gene; V was cut back by 4 bases and J by 5 bases. CDR1 and CDR2 (germline): MNHEY, SMNVEV (reference sequence). The CDR3: CASSSNTGTGRTEAFF. In DNA form, the CDR3 reads TGTGCCAGCAGTTCGAATACCGGGACAGGGAGGACTGAAGCTTTCTTT.

The chain is built from TRBV18 and TRBJ1-2; no clear D gene. The germline V gene encodes CDR1 KGHSH and CDR2 LQKENI. This CDR3 spans 14 amino acids. Between the trimmed V and J ends, which lost 1 base and 2 bases, there was a span of 8 bases. CDR3 bases: TGTGCCAGCTCACCACAGACTGGAAACTATGGCTACACCTTC. It is translated as CASSPQTGNYGYTF.

The rearrangement uses TRBV19 and TRBJ2-2; 7 bases are a match to TRBD2. The ends lost 7 bases at V and 4 bases at J; junction bases unmatched: 6. Germline CDR1 LNHDA, CDR2 SQIVND (reference sequence). This CDR3 has 14 amino acids. The CDR3 sequence: CASMGGGSTGELFF. For the CDR3, the DNA is TGTGCCAGTATGGGCGGGGGAAGCACCGGGGAGCTGTTTTTT.

J is TRBJ2-3 and V is TRBV3-1 (or the pseudogene TRBV3-2); TRBD2 matches 8 bases. Germline CDR1 reads LGHDT; CDR2 reads YNNKEL (reference sequence). V was clipped by 4 bases and J by 4 bases; unmatched bases: 4. This CDR3 contains 14 residues. This CDR3 reads CASSPAGVSDTQYF. The CDR3 DNA follows: TGTGCCAGCAGCCCAGCGGGGGTCTCAGATACGCAGTATTTT.